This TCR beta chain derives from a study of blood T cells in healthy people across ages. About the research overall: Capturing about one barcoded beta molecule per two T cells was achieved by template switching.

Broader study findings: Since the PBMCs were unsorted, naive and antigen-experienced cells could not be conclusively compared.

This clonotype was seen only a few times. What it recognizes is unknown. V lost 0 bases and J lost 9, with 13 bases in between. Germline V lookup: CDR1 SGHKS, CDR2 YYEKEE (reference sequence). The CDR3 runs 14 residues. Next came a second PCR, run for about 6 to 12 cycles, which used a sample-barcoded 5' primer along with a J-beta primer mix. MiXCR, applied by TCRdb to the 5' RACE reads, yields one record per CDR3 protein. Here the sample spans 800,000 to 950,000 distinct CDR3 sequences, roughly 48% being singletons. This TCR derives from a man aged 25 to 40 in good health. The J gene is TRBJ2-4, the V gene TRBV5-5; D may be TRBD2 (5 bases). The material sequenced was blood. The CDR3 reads CASSLDSGGGIQYF. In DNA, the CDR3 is TGTGCCAGCAGCTTGGACAGCGGAGGAGGCATTCAGTACTTC.